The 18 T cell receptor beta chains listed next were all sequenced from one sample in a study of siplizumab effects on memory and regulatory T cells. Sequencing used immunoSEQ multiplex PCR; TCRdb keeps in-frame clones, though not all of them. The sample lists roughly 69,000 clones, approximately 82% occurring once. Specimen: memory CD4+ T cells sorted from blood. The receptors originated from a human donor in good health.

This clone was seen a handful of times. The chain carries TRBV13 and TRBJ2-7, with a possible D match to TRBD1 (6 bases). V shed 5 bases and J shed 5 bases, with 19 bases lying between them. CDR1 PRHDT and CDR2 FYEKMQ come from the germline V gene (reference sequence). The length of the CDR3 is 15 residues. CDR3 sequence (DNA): TGTGCCAGCAGCCCTTGGGTGGGGGCCGTCGACGAGCAGTACTTC. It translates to CASSPWVGAVDEQYF. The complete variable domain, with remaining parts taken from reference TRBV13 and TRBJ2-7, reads AAGVIQSPRHLIKEKRETATLKCYPIPRHDTVYWYQQGPGQDPQFLISFYEKMQSDKGSIPDRFSAQQFSDYHSELNMSSLELGDSALYFCASSPWVGAVDEQYFGPGTRLTVT.

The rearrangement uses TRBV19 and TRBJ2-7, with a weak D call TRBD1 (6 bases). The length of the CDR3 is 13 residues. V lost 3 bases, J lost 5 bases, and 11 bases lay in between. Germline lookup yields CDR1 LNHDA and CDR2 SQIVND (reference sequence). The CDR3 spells CASSIQGLNEQYF. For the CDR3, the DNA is TGTGCCAGTAGTATTCAGGGGCTCAACGAGCAGTACTTC.

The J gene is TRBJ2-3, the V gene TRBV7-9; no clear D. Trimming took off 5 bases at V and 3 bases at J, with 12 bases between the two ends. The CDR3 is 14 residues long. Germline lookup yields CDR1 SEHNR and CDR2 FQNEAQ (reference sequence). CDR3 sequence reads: CASSLEGLTDTQYF. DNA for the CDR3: TGTGCCAGCAGCCTAGAAGGCTTGACAGATACGCAGTATTTT.

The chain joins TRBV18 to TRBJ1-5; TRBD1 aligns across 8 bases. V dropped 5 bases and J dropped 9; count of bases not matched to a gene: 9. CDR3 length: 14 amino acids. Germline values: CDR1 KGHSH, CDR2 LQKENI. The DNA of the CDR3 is TGTGCCAGCTCAACCGACAGGGGCCTCTGGCCCCAGCATTTT. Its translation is CASSTDRGLWPQHF.

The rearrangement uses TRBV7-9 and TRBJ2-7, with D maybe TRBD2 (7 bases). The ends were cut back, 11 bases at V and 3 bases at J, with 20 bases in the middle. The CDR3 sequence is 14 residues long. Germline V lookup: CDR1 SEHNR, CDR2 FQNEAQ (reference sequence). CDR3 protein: CAAGGKGGLYEQYF. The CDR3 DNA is TGTGCCGCCGGGGGGAAGGGGGGCCTCTACGAGCAGTACTTC.

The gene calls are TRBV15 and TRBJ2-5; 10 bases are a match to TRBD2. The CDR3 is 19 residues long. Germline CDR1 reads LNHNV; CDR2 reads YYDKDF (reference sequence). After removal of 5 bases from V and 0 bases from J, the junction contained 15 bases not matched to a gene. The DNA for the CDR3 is TGTGCCACCAGCCTCCAAGGCGGACTAGCGGCCCTGTACCAAGAGACCCAGTACTTC. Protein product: CATSLQGGLAALYQETQYF.

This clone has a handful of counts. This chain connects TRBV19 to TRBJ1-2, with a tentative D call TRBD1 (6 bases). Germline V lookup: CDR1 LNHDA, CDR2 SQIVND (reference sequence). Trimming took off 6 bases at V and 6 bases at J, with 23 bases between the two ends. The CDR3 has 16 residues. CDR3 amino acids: CASRPGNLVQGDGYTF. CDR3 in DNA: TGTGCCAGTAGGCCGGGAAATTTGGTACAGGGAGATGGCTACACCTTC.

CDR3 nucleotides: TGTGCCAGCAGAGAACCCGGGACAGGGACCCTCGAGCAGTACTTC. Residues: CASREPGTGTLEQYF. The V call is TRBV6-1, the J call TRBJ2-7, with TRBD1 matching 9 bases. In germline, CDR1 is MNHNS, CDR2 SASEGT. CDR3 length: 15 amino acids. With 6 bases clipped from V and 6 bases from J, the junction kept 12 bases outside the gene matches.

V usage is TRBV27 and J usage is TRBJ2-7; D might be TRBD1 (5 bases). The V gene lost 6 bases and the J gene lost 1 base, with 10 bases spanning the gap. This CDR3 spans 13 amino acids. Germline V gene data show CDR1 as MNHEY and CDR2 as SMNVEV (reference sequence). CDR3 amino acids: CASRRQLSYEQYF. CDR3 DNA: TGTGCCAGCAGAAGACAGTTATCCTACGAGCAGTACTTC.

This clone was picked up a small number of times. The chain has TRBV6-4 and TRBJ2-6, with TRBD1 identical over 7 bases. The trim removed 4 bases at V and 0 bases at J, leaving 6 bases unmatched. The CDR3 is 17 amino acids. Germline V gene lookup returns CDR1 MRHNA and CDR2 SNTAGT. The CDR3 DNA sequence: TGTGCCAGCAGTGGGGCAGGGGGAAGCTCTGGGGCCAACGTCCTGACTTTC. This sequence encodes CASSGAGGSSGANVLTF.

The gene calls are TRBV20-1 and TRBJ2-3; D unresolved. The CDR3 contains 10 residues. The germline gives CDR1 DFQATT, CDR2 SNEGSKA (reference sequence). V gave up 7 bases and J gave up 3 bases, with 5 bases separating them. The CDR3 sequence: CSVRTDTQYF. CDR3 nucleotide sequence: TGCAGTGTGAGGACAGATACGCAGTATTTT.

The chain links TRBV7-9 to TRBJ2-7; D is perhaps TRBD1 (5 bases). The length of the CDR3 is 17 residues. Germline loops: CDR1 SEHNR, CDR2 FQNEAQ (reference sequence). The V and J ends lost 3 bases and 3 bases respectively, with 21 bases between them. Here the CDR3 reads CASSLGSAELGVYEQYF. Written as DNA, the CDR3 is TGTGCCAGCAGCTTGGGGTCCGCCGAATTAGGGGTCTACGAGCAGTACTTC.

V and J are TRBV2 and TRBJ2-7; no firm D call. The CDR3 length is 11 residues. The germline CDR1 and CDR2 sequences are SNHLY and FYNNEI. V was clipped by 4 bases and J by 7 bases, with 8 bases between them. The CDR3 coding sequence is TGTGCCAGCAGTGGCATGGGGGAGCAGTACTTC. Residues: CASSGMGEQYF. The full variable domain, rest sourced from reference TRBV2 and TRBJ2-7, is EPEVTQTPSHQVTQMGQEVILRCVPISNHLYFYWYRQILGQKVEFLVSFYNNEISEKSEIFDDQFSVERPDGSNFTLKIRSTKLEDSAMYFCASSGMGEQYFGPGTRLTVT.

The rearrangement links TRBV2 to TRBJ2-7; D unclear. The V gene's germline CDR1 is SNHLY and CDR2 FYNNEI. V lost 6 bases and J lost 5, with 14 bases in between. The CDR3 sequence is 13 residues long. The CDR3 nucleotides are TGTGCCAGCAGGATACAATGGACCCACGAGCAGTACTTC. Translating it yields CASRIQWTHEQYF.

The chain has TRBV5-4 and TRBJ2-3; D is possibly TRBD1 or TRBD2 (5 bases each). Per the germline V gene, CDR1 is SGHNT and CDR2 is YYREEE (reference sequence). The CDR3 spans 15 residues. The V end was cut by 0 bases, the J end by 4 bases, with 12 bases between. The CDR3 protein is CASSLGTMGADTQYF. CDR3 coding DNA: TGTGCCAGCAGCTTGGGTACGATGGGGGCAGATACGCAGTATTTT.

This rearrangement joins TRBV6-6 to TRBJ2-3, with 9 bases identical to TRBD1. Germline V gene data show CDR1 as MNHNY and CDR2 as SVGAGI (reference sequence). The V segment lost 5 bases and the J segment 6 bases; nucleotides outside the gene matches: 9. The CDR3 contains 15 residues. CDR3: CASSPLQGARDTQYF. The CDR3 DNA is TGTGCCAGCAGTCCCCTACAGGGGGCAAGGGATACGCAGTATTTT.

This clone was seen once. Here the CDR3 DNA reads TGCGCCAGCAGCTTGCTGGCCGGACTAGCGTTGGAGACCCAGTACTTC. It yields the protein CASSLLAGLALETQYF. This chain connects TRBV5-1 to TRBJ2-5, with 9 bases lining up with TRBD2. CDR3 length: 16 residues. The germline V gene has CDR1 SGHRS and CDR2 YFSETQ. J was trimmed by 5 bases and V by 1 base; bases with no gene match: 9.

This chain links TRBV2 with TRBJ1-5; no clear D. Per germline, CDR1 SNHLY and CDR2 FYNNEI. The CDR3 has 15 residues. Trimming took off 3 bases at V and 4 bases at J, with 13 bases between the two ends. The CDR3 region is CASSDWVSGNQPQHF. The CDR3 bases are TGTGCCAGCAGTGACTGGGTTAGCGGGAATCAGCCCCAGCATTTT.